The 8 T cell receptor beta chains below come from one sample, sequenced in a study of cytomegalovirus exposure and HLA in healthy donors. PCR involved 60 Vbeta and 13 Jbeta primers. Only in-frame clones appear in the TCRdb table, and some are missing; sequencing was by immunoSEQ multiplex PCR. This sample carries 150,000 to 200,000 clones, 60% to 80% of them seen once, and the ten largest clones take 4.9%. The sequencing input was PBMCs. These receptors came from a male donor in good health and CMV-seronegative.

The CDR3 region has the DNA TGTGCCAGCAGTGAAGGGAACAGACCCTACGAGCAGTACTTC. Residues: CASSEGNRPYEQYF. The chain carries TRBV6-1 and TRBJ2-7; D uncertain. Germline CDR1 is MNHNS and CDR2 is SASEGT. The V end was cut by 1 base, the J end by 2 bases, with 9 bases between. The CDR3 length is 14 residues.

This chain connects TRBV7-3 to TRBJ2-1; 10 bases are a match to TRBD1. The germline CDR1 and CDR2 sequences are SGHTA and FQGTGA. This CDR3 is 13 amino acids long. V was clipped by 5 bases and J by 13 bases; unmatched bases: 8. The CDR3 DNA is TGTGCCAGCAGCCTACGCGGGACAGGGGTACAGTTCTTC. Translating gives CASSLRGTGVQFF.

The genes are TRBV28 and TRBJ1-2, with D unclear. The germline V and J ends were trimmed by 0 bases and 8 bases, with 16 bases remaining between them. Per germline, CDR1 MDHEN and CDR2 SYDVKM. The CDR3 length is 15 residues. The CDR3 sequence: CASSLWGSGSGGYTF. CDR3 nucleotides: TGTGCCAGCAGTTTATGGGGGAGTGGGTCGGGCGGCTACACCTTC.

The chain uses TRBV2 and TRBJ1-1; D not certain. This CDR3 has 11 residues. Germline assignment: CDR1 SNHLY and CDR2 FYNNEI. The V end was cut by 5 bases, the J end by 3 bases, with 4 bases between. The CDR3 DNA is TGTGCCAGCAGTCGAGACACTGAAGCTTTCTTT. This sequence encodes CASSRDTEAFF.

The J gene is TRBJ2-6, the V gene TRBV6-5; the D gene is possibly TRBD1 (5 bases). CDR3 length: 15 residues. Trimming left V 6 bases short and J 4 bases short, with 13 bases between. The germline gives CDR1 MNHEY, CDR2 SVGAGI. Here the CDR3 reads CASRPQGAGANVLTF. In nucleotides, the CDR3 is TGTGCCAGCAGGCCGCAGGGCGCCGGGGCCAACGTCCTGACTTTC.

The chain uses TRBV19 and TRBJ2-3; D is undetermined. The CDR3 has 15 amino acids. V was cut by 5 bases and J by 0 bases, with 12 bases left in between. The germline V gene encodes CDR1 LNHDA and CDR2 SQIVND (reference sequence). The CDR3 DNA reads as TGTGCCAGTAGTTCCGGAGCGTTTAGCACAGATACGCAGTATTTT. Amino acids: CASSSGAFSTDTQYF.

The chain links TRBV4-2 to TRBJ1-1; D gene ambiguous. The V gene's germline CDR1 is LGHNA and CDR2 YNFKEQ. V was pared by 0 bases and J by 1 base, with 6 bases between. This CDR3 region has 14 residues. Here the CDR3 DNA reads TGTGCCAGCAGCCAAGATTTACAGAACACTGAAGCTTTCTTT. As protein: CASSQDLQNTEAFF.

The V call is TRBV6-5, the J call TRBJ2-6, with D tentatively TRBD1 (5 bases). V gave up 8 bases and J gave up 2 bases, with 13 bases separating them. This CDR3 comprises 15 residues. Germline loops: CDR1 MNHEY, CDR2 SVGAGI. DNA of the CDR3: TGTGCCAGCGCGATTCAGGGCACTGGGGCCAACGTCCTGACTTTC. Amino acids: CASAIQGTGANVLTF.